The next 3 T cell receptor beta chains were all read from a single sample in a study of regulatory T cells in long-lasting Graves disease. The time point: newly diagnosed GD, antithyroid drugs for less than 3 months. PBMCs provided the RNA from which the TCR library was made. Assembly of TCR beta libraries relied on iRepertoire HTBI primers together with Arm-PCR of CDR3 regions. Using its own MiXCR run on the multiplex PCR reads, TCRdb lists one record per CDR3 protein. The data show approximately 230,000 distinct CDR3 sequences, with approximately 20% seen just once and over 20% held by the top ten. Sequenced material: peripheral blood mononuclear cells (PBMCs), taken at new diagnosis, from a patient treated with antithyroid drugs. These receptors all stem from a female donor with Graves disease.

The table lists this clonotype with many counts. CDR3 sequence: CASEPRASGKSDTQYF. The CDR3 DNA reads as TGTGCCAGTGAGCCTCGGGCTAGCGGGAAATCAGATACGCAGTATTTT. V usage is TRBV28 and J usage is TRBJ2-3; TRBD2 matches 9 bases. V lost 9 bases, J lost 4 bases, and 14 bases stayed unmatched. Germline V gene sequence: CDR1 MDHEN, CDR2 SYDVKM. The CDR3 contains 16 residues.

Many counts were recorded for this clonotype. V usage is TRBV2 and J usage is TRBJ2-7; maybe TRBD1 (6 bases). There are 13 residues in the CDR3. CDR1 is SNHLY and CDR2 is FYNNEI in the germline V gene. V was cut by 3 bases and J by 7 bases, with 13 bases left in between. CDR3 in amino acids: CASSEDRRWEQYF. The CDR3 DNA is TGTGCCAGCAGTGAGGACAGACGATGGGAGCAGTACTTC.

This clonotype showed up many times. CDR3 sequence: CASRSLYSNQPQHF. The CDR3 nucleotides are TGTGCCAGCAGATCCCTATATAGCAATCAGCCCCAGCATTTT. The V and J genes are TRBV28 and TRBJ1-5; D unresolved. Trimming removed 6 bases from V and 0 bases from J, with 9 bases in between. From germline, CDR1 is MDHEN and CDR2 SYDVKM. CDR3 length equals 14 residues.